Below, 9 T cell receptor beta chains from the same sample are listed, as sequenced in a study of blood T cell repertoires in COVID-19. Some clones are missing from TCRdb's copy, which holds only in-frame ones; the method was immunoSEQ multiplex PCR. Seen here are fewer than 350,000 clones, around 90% observed once, and the top ten hold 1.7%. Sequenced: PBMCs or T cells enriched from blood (not recorded which). The receptors derive from a young woman with acute COVID-19.

The rearrangement links TRBV5-4 to TRBJ2-1, with 13 nucleotides matching TRBD2. Germline loops: CDR1 SGHNT, CDR2 YYREEE (reference sequence). This CDR3 region has 14 residues. The V and J ends lost 4 bases and 10 bases, in that order; junction bases with no gene match: 5. The CDR3 coding sequence is TGTGCCAGCAGCCCAGGGACTAGCGGGATGGAGCAGTTCTTC. This sequence encodes CASSPGTSGMEQFF.

This rearrangement joins TRBV5-4 to TRBJ2-1, with 13 bases aligning to TRBD2. Trimming removed 1 base from V and 7 bases from J; junction bases left unmatched: 11. This CDR3 contains 18 residues. Germline V CDR1 and CDR2: SGHNT, YYREEE (reference sequence). The CDR3 loop is CASSLTSAGTSGVNEQFF. The CDR3 DNA reads TGTGCCAGCAGCTTGACCTCTGCTGGGACTAGCGGGGTTAATGAGCAGTTCTTC.

V gene TRBV21-1 combines with J gene TRBJ1-5; no check of the table's D call, TRBD1, against the DNA was made. TRBV21-1 is a listed pseudogene. The CDR3 length is 17 residues. DNA of the CDR3: TGTGCCAGCAGCAAAGGGAGAAATCCCAAGGGGAATCAGCCCCAGCATTTT. It yields the protein CASSKGRNPKGNQPQHF.

This chain uses TRBV30 with TRBJ1-1; D is possibly TRBD1 (6 bases). V lost 2 bases and J lost 10, with 11 bases in between. There are 11 residues in the CDR3. CDR1 GTSNPN and CDR2 SVGIG come from the germline V gene (reference sequence). The CDR3 loop is CAWSLGGAAFF. CDR3 coding DNA: TGTGCCTGGAGTCTGGGGGGGGCAGCTTTCTTT. Drawing the rest from reference TRBV30 and TRBJ1-1, the complete variable domain is SQTIHQWPATLVQPVGSPLSLECTVEGTSNPNLYWYRQAAGRGLQLLFYSVGIGQISSEVPQNLSASRPQDRQFILSSKKLLLSDSGFYLCAWSLGGAAFFGQGTRLTVV.

A note on this clone: Other DNA variants within this sample encode the same CDR3. This chain uses TRBV18 with TRBJ2-5, with D maybe TRBD2 (6 bases). This CDR3 contains 13 residues. Trimming stripped 3 bases from V and 2 bases from J, with 7 bases between. Per germline, CDR1 KGHSH and CDR2 LQKENI. The CDR3 DNA reads TGTGCCAGCTCACCGGGACTTCAAGAGACCCAGTACTTC. This encodes CASSPGLQETQYF. Full variable domain (remainder filled in from reference TRBV18 and TRBJ2-5): NAGVMQNPRHLVRRRGQEARLRCSPMKGHSHVYWYRQLPEEGLKFMVYLQKENIIDESGMPKERFSAEFPKEGPSILRIQQVVRGDSAAYFCASSPGLQETQYFGPGTRLLVL.

J is TRBJ2-1 and V is TRBV12-5, with TRBD2 matching over 11 bases. The CDR3 is 11 residues long. The germline gives CDR1 LGHNT, CDR2 FRNRAP. V dropped 5 bases and J dropped 12; count of bases not matched to a gene: 0. CDR3 residues: CASGGLAGQFF. For the CDR3, the DNA is TGTGCTAGTGGTGGACTAGCGGGGCAGTTCTTC.

This clone was detected only once. This chain links TRBV30 with TRBJ2-3; possible D gene TRBD2, 6 bases. Between the trimmed V and J ends, which lost 4 bases and 5 bases, there was a span of 16 bases. CDR1 GTSNPN and CDR2 SVGIG come from the germline V gene (reference sequence). The CDR3 has 14 residues. The CDR3 nucleotides are TGTGCCTGGAAGGTAGGAGGGAGTGGAGATACGCAGTATTTT. Translating gives CAWKVGGSGDTQYF. The full variable domain, with the rest looked up from reference TRBV30 and TRBJ2-3, is SQTIHQWPATLVQPVGSPLSLECTVEGTSNPNLYWYRQAAGRGLQLLFYSVGIGQISSEVPQNLSASRPQDRQFILSSKKLLLSDSGFYLCAWKVGGSGDTQYFGPGTRLTVL.

The rearrangement links TRBV6-5 to TRBJ2-5; TRBD2 aligns across 8 bases. The V gene end was trimmed by 6 bases and the J gene end by 2 bases; junction bases not matched to a gene: 8. Per the germline V gene, CDR1 is MNHEY and CDR2 is SVGAGI. The CDR3 is made up of 15 amino acids. The CDR3 region is CASRLKRENQETQYF. The CDR3 bases are TGTGCCAGCAGACTAAAGCGGGAGAATCAAGAGACCCAGTACTTC.

J is TRBJ2-4 and V is TRBV3-1 (or the pseudogene TRBV3-2); TRBD2 aligns across 9 bases. J was trimmed by 5 bases and V by 1 base; bases with no gene match: 3. Germline loops: CDR1 LGHDT, CDR2 YNNKEL (reference sequence). The CDR3 runs 15 residues. The CDR3 sequence: CASSQVRLAENIQYF. Written as DNA, the CDR3 is TGTGCCAGCAGCCAAGTTAGACTAGCGGAAAACATTCAGTACTTC.